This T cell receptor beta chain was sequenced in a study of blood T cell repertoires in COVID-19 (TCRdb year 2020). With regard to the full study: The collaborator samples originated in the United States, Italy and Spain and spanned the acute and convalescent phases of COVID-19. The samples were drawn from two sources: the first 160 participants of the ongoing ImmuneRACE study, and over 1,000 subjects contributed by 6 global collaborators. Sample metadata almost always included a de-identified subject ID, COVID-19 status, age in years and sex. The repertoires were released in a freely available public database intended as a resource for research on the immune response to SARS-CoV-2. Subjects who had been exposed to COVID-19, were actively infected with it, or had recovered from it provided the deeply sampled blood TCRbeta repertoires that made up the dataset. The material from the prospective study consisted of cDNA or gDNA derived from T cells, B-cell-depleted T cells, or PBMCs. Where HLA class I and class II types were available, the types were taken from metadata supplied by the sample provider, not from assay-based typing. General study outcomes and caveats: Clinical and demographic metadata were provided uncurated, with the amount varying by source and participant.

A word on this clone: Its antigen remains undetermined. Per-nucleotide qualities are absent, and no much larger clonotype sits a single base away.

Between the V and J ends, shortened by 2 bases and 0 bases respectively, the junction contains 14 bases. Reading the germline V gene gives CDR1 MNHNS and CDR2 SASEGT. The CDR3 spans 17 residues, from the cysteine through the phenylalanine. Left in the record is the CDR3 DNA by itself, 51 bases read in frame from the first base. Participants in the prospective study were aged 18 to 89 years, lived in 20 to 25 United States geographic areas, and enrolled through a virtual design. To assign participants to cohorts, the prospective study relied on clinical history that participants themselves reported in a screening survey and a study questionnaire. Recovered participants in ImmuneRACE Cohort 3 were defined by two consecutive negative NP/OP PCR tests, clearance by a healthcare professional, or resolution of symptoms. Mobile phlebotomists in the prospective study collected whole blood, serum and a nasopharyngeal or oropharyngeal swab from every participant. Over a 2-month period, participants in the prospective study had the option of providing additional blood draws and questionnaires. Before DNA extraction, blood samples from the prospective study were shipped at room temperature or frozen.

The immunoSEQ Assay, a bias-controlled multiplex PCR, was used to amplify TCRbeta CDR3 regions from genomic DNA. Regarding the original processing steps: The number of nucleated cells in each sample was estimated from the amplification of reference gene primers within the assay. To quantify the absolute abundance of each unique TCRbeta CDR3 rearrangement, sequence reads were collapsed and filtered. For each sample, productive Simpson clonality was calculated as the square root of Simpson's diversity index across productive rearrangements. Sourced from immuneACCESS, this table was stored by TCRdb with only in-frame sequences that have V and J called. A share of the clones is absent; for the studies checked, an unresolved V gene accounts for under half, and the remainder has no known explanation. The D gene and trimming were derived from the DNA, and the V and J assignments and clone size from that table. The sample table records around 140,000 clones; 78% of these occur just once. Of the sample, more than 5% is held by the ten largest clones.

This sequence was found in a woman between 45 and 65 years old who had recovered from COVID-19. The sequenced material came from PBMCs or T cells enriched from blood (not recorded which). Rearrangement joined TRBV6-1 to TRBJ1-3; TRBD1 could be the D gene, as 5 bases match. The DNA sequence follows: TGTGCCAGCAGTGAATGGGCAGGGCGAAGCTCTGGAAACACCATATATTTT. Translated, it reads CASSEWAGRSSGNTIYF.